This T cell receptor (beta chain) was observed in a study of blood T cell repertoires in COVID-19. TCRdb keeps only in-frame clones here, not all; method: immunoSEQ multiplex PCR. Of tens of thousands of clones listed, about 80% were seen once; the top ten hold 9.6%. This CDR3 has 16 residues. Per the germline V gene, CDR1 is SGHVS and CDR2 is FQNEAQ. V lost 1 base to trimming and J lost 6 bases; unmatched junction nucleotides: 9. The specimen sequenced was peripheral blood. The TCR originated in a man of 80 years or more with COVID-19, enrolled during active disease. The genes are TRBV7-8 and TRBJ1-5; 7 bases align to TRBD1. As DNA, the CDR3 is TGTGCCAGCAGCTTAGAGGGAGACAGGGATGCTCAGCCCCAGCATTTT. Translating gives CASSLEGDRDAQPQHF.